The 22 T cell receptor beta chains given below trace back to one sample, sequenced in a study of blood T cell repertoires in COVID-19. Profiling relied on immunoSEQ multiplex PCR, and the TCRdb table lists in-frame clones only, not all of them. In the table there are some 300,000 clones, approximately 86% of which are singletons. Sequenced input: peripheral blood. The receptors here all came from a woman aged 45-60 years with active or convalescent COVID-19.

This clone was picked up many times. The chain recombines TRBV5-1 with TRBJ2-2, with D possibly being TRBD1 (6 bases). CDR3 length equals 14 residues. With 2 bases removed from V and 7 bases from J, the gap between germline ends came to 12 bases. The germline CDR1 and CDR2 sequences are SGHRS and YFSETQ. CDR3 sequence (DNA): TGCGCCAGCAGCTTCACAGGGACGGGCGGGGAGCTGTTTTTT. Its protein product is CASSFTGTGGELFF.

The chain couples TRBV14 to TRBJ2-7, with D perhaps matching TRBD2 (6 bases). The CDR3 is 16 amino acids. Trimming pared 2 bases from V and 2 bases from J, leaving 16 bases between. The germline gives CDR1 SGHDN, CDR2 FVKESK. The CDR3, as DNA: TGTGCCAGCAGCCAACTCTACAGGCGGGGTACCTACGAGCAGTACTTC. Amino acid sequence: CASSQLYRRGTYEQYF.

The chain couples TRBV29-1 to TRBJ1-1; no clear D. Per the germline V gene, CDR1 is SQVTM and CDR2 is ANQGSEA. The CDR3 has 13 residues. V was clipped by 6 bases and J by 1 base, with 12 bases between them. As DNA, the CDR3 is TGCAGCGTCATAATAGGAGCGAACACTGAAGCTTTCTTT. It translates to CSVIIGANTEAFF.

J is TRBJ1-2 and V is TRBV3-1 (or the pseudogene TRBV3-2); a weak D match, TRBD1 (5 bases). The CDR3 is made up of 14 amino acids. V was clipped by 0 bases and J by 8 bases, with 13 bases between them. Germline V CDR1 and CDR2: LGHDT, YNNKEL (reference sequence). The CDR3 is CASSQDRGLGGYTF. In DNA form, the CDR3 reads TGTGCCAGCAGCCAAGATCGGGGACTCGGGGGCTACACCTTC.

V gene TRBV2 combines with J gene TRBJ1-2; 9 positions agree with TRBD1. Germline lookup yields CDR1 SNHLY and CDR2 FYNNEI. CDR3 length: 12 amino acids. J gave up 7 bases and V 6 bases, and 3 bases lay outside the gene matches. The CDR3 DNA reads TGTGCCAGCAGAGACAGGGGGACTGGCTACACCTTC. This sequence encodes CASRDRGTGYTF.

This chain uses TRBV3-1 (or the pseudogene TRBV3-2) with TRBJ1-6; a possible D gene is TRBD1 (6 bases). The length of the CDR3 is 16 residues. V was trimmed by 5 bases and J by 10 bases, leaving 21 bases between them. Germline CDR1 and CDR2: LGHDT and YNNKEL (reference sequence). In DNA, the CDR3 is TGTGCCAGCAGCTCCAGTCCAGGGGTAGGGGGATCACCCCTCCACTTT. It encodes CASSSSPGVGGSPLHF.

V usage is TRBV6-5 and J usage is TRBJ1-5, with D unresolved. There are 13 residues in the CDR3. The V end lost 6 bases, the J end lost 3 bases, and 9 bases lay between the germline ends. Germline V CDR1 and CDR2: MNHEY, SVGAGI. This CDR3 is CASSPVVNQPQHF. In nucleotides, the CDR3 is TGTGCCAGCAGCCCAGTGGTCAATCAGCCCCAGCATTTT.

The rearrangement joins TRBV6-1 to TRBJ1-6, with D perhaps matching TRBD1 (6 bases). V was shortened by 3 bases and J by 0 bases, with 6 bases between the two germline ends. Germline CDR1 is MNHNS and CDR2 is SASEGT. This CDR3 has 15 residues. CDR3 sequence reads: CASSEGASYNSPLHF. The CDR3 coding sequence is TGTGCCAGCAGTGAGGGGGCCTCCTATAATTCACCCCTCCACTTT.

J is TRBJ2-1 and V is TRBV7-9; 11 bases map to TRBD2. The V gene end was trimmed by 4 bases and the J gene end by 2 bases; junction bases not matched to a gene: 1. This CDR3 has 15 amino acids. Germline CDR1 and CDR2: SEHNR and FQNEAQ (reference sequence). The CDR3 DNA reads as TGTGCCAGCAGCTCGACTAGCGGGACCTACAATGAGCAGTTCTTC. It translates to CASSSTSGTYNEQFF.

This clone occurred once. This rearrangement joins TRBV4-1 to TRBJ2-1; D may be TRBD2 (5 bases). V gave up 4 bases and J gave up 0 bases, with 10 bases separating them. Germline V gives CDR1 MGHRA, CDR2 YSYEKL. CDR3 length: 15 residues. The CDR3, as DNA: TGCGCCAGCAGCCTTAGCGCTCGCTCCTACAATGAGCAGTTCTTC. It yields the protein CASSLSARSYNEQFF.

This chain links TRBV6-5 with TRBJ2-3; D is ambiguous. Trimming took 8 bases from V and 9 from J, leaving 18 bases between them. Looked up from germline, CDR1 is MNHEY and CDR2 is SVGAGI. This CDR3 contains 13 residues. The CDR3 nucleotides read TGTGCCAGCCGAGGAGAGAGTAGGCGGACGCAGTATTTT. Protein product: CASRGESRRTQYF.

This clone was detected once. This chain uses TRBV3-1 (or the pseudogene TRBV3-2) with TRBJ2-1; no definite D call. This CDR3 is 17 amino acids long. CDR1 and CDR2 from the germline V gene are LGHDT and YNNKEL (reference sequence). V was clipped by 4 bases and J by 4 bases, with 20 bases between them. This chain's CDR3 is CASSPYTGTPTYNEQFF. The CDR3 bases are TGTGCCAGCAGCCCATACACCGGAACCCCGACTTACAATGAGCAGTTCTTC.

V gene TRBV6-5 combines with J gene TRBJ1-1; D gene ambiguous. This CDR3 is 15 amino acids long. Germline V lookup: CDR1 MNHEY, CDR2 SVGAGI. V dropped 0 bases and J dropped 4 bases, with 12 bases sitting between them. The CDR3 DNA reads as TGTGCCAGCAGTTACTCCCAGGTGGCAGGCACTGAAGCTTTCTTT. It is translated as CASSYSQVAGTEAFF.

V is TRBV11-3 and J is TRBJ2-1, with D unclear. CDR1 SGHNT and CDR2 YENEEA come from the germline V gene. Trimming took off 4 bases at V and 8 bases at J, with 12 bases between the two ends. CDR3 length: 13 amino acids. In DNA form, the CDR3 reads TGTGCCAGCAGCTACGACTCACTCCATGAGCAGTTCTTC. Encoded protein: CASSYDSLHEQFF.

The CDR3 DNA sequence: TGTGCCAGCAGCCAATCGACAGGGAGAAACTATGGCTACACCTTC. Its protein is CASSQSTGRNYGYTF. The chain carries TRBV3-1 (or the pseudogene TRBV3-2) and TRBJ1-2; 7 nucleotides line up with TRBD1. Germline-derived CDR1 and CDR2 are LGHDT and YNNKEL (reference sequence). V lost 2 bases to trimming and J lost 2 bases; unmatched junction nucleotides: 5. The CDR3 extends over 15 amino acids.

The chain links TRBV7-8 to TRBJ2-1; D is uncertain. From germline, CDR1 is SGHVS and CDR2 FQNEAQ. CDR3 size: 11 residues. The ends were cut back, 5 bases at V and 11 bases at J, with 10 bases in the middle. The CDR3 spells CASSLRYKQFF. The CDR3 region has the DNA TGTGCCAGCAGCCTCCGTTATAAGCAGTTCTTC.

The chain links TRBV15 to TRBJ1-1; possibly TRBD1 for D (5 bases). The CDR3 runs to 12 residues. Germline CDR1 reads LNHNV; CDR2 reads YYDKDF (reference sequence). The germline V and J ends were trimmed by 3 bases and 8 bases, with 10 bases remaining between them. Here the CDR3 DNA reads TGTGCCACCAGCAGGCGAACAGGCGAAGCTTTCTTT. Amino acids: CATSRRTGEAFF.

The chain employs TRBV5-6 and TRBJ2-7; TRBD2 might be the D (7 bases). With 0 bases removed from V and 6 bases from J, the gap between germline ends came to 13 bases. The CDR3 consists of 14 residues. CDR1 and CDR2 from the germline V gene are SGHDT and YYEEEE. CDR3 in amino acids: CASSLAPGEGEQYF. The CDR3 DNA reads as TGTGCCAGCAGCTTGGCGCCAGGGGAGGGCGAGCAGTACTTC.

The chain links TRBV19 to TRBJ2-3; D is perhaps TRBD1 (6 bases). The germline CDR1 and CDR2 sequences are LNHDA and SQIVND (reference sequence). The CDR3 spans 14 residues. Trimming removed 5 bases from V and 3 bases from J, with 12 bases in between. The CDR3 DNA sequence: TGTGCCAGTAGTCGGCAGGGGCGGACAGATACGCAGTATTTT. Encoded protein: CASSRQGRTDTQYF.

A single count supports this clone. The CDR3 region is CASSQEALVYNEQFF. CDR3 sequence (DNA): TGTGCCAGCAGCCAAGAAGCACTAGTTTACAATGAGCAGTTCTTC. The V gene is TRBV4-2, the J gene TRBJ2-1; TRBD2 is a possible D gene (5 bases). Germline V gene sequence: CDR1 LGHNA, CDR2 YNFKEQ. Trimming took 0 bases from V and 4 from J, leaving 10 bases between them. The CDR3 is 15 amino acids.

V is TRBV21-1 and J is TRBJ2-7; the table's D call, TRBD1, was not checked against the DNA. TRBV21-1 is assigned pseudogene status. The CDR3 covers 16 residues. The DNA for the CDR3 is TGTGCCAGCACGCGAAAGGTACGGGACAGGGGCTGGGAGCAGTACTTC. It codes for CASTRKVRDRGWEQYF.

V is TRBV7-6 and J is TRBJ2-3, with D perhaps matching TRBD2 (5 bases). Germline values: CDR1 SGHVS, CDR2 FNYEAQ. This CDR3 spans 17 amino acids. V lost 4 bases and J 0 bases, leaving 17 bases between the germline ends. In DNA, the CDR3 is TGTGCCAGCAGCTGGTCGGTACTAGAGACTAGCACAGATACGCAGTATTTT. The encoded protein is CASSWSVLETSTDTQYF.